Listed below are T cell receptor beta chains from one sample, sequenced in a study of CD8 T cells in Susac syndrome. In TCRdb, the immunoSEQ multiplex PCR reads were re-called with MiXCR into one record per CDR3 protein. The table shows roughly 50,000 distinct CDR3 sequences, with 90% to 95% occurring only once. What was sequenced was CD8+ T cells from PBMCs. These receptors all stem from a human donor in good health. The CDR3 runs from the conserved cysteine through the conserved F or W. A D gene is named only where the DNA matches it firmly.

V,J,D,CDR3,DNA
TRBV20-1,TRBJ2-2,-,CSARDLEGTGELFF,TGCAGTGCTAGAGATCTGGAGGGCACCGGGGAGCTGTTTTTT
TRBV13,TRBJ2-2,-,CASGLRGTVGELFF,TGTGCCAGCGGATTGAGGGGGACGGTCGGGGAGCTGTTTTTT
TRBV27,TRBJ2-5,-,CASSPINGLQETQYF,TGTGCCAGCAGTCCCATCAATGGGCTACAAGAGACCCAGTACTTC
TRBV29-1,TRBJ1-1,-,CSVERDDGAFF,TGCAGCGTTGAAAGGGACGACGGAGCTTTCTTT
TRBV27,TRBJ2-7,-,CASSKQGLTYEQYF,TGTGCCAGCAGTAAACAGGGCTTAACCTACGAGCAGTACTTC
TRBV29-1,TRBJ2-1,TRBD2,CSVGLAGDNEQFF,TGCAGCGTTGGACTAGCGGGAGACAATGAGCAGTTCTTC
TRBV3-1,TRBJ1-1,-,CASSLTGNTEAFF,TGTGCCAGCAGCCTAACAGGGAACACTGAAGCTTTCTTT
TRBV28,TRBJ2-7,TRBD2,CASSIAGSSYEQYF,TGTGCCAGCAGCATAGCGGGCAGTTCCTACGAGCAGTACTTC
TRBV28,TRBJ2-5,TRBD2,CASSPRLAGEETQYF,TGTGCCAGCAGTCCCAGACTAGCGGGAGAAGAGACCCAGTACTTC
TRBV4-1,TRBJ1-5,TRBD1,CASSRTGDSEPQHF,TGCGCCAGCAGCCGGACAGGGGATAGCGAGCCCCAGCATTTT
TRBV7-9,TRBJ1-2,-,CASNGGLEPHYGYTF,TGTGCCAGCAATGGCGGTCTTGAGCCCCACTATGGCTACACCTTC
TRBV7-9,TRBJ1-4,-,CASSVDSGGPEKLFF,TGTGCCAGCAGCGTTGATTCAGGAGGGCCTGAAAAACTGTTTTTT
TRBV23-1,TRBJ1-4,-,CASSQPRDTGNEKLFF,TGCGCCAGCAGTCAGCCCCGGGACACAGGGAATGAAAAACTGTTTTTT
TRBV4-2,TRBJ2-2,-,CASSRGVSEYTGELFF,TGTGCCAGCAGCCGGGGCGTTAGCGAGTACACCGGGGAGCTGTTTTTT
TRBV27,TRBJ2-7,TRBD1,CASSDRGEQYF,TGTGCCAGCAGTGACAGGGGCGAGCAGTACTTC
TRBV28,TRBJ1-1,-,CASSFLFLDQNTEAFF,TGTGCCAGCAGTTTTCTTTTTCTTGACCAGAACACTGAAGCTTTCTTT